This passage covers 21 T cell receptor beta chains from one sample sequenced in a study of shared clonotypes between healthy human individuals. Profiling relied on immunoSEQ multiplex PCR, and the TCRdb table lists in-frame clones only, not all of them. The sample includes about 2.1 million clones, around 93% of them seen just once. Naive CD8 cells comprised CD45RO-negative, CCR7-positively selected cells, excluding terminally differentiated effector memory CD45RA+ cells. The sequenced material came from naive CD8+ T cells from PBMCs. These receptors were obtained from a man aged 18 to 29 in good health. Some clones in this sample may be carry-over from other donors' samples.

V is TRBV6-1 and J is TRBJ2-1; D is unresolved. V lost 1 base and J lost 9, with 13 bases in between. The CDR3 contains 14 residues. Germline values: CDR1 MNHNS, CDR2 SASEGT. The CDR3 DNA follows: TGTGCCAGCAGTGAAGAGGTCGCGAGCCGTGAGCAGTTCTTC. Its translation is CASSEEVASREQFF.

The chain employs TRBV27 and TRBJ1-1, with D possibly matching TRBD1 (5 bases). This CDR3 is built from 15 residues. V was clipped by 0 bases and J by 5 bases, with 13 bases between them. Germline V lookup: CDR1 MNHEY, CDR2 SMNVEV (reference sequence). DNA for the CDR3: TGTGCCAGCAGTTTATCGATGCAGGGCAGAACTGAAGCTTTCTTT. Its protein product is CASSLSMQGRTEAFF.

V and J are TRBV13 and TRBJ2-7; TRBD1 agrees at 7 bases. Germline lookup yields CDR1 PRHDT and CDR2 FYEKMQ (reference sequence). This CDR3 contains 16 residues. With V trimmed by 5 bases and J by 2 bases, 12 bases remained unmatched. In DNA, the CDR3 is TGTGCCAGCAGCCTCCTAACAGGGGCCCGGGCCTACGAGCAGTACTTC. It translates to CASSLLTGARAYEQYF.

This rearrangement joins TRBV18 to TRBJ2-6; tentatively, D is TRBD2 (6 bases). Germline V lookup: CDR1 KGHSH, CDR2 LQKENI. Trimming cost V 8 bases and J 2 bases, with 13 bases left between them. The CDR3 consists of 15 residues. The CDR3 protein is CASLEGPTGANVLTF. CDR3 DNA: TGTGCCAGCCTGGAGGGCCCCACTGGGGCCAACGTCCTGACTTTC.

This rearrangement joins TRBV7-2 to TRBJ2-2, with D unclear. The CDR3 consists of 11 residues. Deletions cut 8 bases from V and 6 bases from J, with 7 bases between. The germline CDR1 and CDR2 sequences are SGHTA and FQGNSA. CDR3 region: CASSVSGELFF. CDR3 sequence (DNA): TGTGCCAGCTCCGTATCCGGGGAGCTGTTTTTT. The complete variable domain, with remaining parts taken from reference TRBV7-2 and TRBJ2-2, reads GAGVSQSPSNKVTEKGKDVELRCDPISGHTALYWYRQSLGQGLEFLIYFQGNSAPDKSGLPSDRFSAERTGGSVSTLTIQRTQQEDSAVYLCASSVSGELFFGEGSRLTVL.

On this clone itself: Other DNA sequences in the same sample also yield this CDR3. The genes are TRBV5-6 and TRBJ2-7, with 7 bases matching TRBD1. From germline, CDR1 is SGHDT and CDR2 YYEEEE. This CDR3 contains 14 residues. J lost 3 bases, V lost 0 bases, and 3 bases had no gene match. The CDR3 is CASSLGQGYYEQYF. CDR3 DNA: TGTGCCAGCAGCTTGGGACAGGGATACTACGAGCAGTACTTC.

The rearrangement uses TRBV7-6 and TRBJ2-6; D may be TRBD1 (6 bases). Germline V lookup: CDR1 SGHVS, CDR2 FNYEAQ. CDR3 size: 14 residues. V was shortened by 3 bases and J by 9 bases, with 12 bases between the two germline ends. The CDR3 loop reads CASSFMDSDNVLTF. The CDR3 region has the DNA TGTGCCAGCAGCTTCATGGACAGCGACAACGTCCTGACTTTC.

The chain links TRBV2 to TRBJ2-5, with 9 bases lining up with TRBD1. Germline-derived CDR1 and CDR2 are SNHLY and FYNNEI. This CDR3 contains 15 residues. J lost 5 bases, V lost 6 bases, and 10 bases had no gene match. For the CDR3, the DNA is TGTGCCAGCAGAAGACAGGGGGTTGGGGGGGAGACCCAGTACTTC. Protein sequence: CASRRQGVGGETQYF.

The chain has TRBV28 and TRBJ1-5; D is undetermined. V lost 2 bases and J 2 bases, leaving 16 bases between the germline ends. The CDR3 totals 17 residues. CDR1 and CDR2 from the germline V gene are MDHEN and SYDVKM. The CDR3 DNA follows: TGTGCCAGCAGTTTAAGAGGGATGGGCAACGGCAATCAGCCCCAGCATTTT. Translating gives CASSLRGMGNGNQPQHF. Combining the CDR3 with reference TRBV28 and TRBJ1-5 gives the whole variable domain DVKVTQSSRYLVKRTGEKVFLECVQDMDHENMFWYRQDPGLGLRLIYFSYDVKMKEKGDIPEGYSVSREKKERFSLILESASTNQTSMYLCASSLRGMGNGNQPQHFGDGTRLSIL.

The gene calls are TRBV30 and TRBJ2-3; 15 bases line up with TRBD2. This CDR3 has 18 residues. J lost 6 bases, V lost 3 bases, and 13 bases had no gene match. CDR1 and CDR2 (germline): GTSNPN, SVGIG (reference sequence). The CDR3 sequence is CAWSGLAGGPSLRDTQYF. The CDR3 DNA sequence: TGTGCCTGGAGCGGACTAGCGGGAGGGCCCTCCCTTAGGGATACGCAGTATTTT.

V usage is TRBV7-8 and J usage is TRBJ1-2; 9 nucleotides agree with TRBD1. This CDR3 has 17 residues. Trimming removed 1 base from V and 1 base from J; junction bases left unmatched: 7. CDR1 is SGHVS and CDR2 is FQNEAQ in the germline V gene. The DNA for the CDR3 is TGTGCCAGCAGCTTAGTGGGACAGGGCGCGAGTAACTATGGCTACACCTTC. Translation gives CASSLVGQGASNYGYTF. Based on the CDR3 plus reference TRBV7-8 and TRBJ1-2, the full variable domain is GAGVSQSPRYKVAKRGQDVALRCDPISGHVSLFWYQQALGQGPEFLTYFQNEAQLDKSGLPSDRFFAERPEGSVSTLKIQRTQQEDSAVYLCASSLVGQGASNYGYTFGSGTRLTVV.

CDR3 coding DNA: TGTGCCATCAGTAGTGTCCTAGGTTTCGAGAGGAGTTACTTC. Protein: CAISSVLGFERSYF. The chain uses TRBV10-3 and TRBJ2-7; D not certain. The germline V gene has CDR1 ENHRY and CDR2 SYGVKD. Trimming removed 5 bases from V and 13 bases from J, with 24 bases in between. The CDR3 is 14 residues long.

The chain links TRBV5-1 to TRBJ2-3; D ambiguous. Trimming removed 1 base from V and 3 bases from J, with 12 bases in between. Germline CDR1 reads SGHRS; CDR2 reads YFSETQ. The CDR3 runs to 15 residues. The CDR3 bases are TGCGCCAGCAGCTTGAATATCGGTCTTACAGATACGCAGTATTTT. This sequence encodes CASSLNIGLTDTQYF.

The chain combines TRBV9 with TRBJ2-7, with TRBD2 as a possible D gene (6 bases). Germline assignment: CDR1 SGDLS and CDR2 YYNGEE. Trimming removed 3 bases from V and 1 base from J, with 14 bases in between. The CDR3 runs to 15 residues. The CDR3 is CASSGGGHGSYEQYF. CDR3 DNA sequence: TGTGCCAGCAGCGGGGGAGGACATGGGTCCTACGAGCAGTACTTC.

The chain links TRBV7-9 to TRBJ2-1; D not certain. V was trimmed by 5 bases and J by 14 bases, leaving 13 bases between them. This CDR3 comprises 11 residues. Germline values: CDR1 SEHNR, CDR2 FQNEAQ (reference sequence). CDR3 region: CASSLKNQEFF. As DNA, the CDR3 is TGTGCCAGCAGCCTAAAGAATCAGGAGTTCTTC.

The V call is TRBV11-2, the J call TRBJ2-1; 7 positions agree with TRBD2. Germline V CDR1 and CDR2: SGHAT, FQNNGV. The V segment lost 10 bases and the J segment 5 bases; nucleotides outside the gene matches: 11. The CDR3 spans 14 residues. The CDR3: CATREGTINNEQFF. CDR3 nucleotide sequence: TGTGCCACCAGAGAAGGGACTATCAACAATGAGCAGTTCTTC.

Only one count was recorded for this clone. This rearrangement joins TRBV9 to TRBJ2-3; D is possibly TRBD2 (7 bases). CDR1 and CDR2 from the germline V gene are SGDLS and YYNGEE. The CDR3 totals 15 residues. The V gene lost 4 bases and the J gene lost 1 base, with 13 bases spanning the gap. CDR3 protein: CASSPGGRGTDTQYF. DNA of the CDR3: TGTGCCAGCAGCCCGGGGGGCAGGGGCACAGATACGCAGTATTTT.

V is TRBV2 and J is TRBJ2-1, with 11 bases lining up with TRBD2. V dropped 3 bases and J dropped 4; count of bases not matched to a gene: 5. This CDR3 region has 16 residues. Germline V gene sequence: CDR1 SNHLY, CDR2 FYNNEI. For the CDR3, the DNA is TGTGCCAGCAGTGATACTAGCGGGAGTCGTTACAATGAGCAGTTCTTC. Its translation: CASSDTSGSRYNEQFF. Full variable domain (outside the CDR3, taken from reference TRBV2 and TRBJ2-1): EPEVTQTPSHQVTQMGQEVILRCVPISNHLYFYWYRQILGQKVEFLVSFYNNEISEKSEIFDDQFSVERPDGSNFTLKIRSTKLEDSAMYFCASSDTSGSRYNEQFFGPGTRLTVL.

The genes are TRBV9 and TRBJ2-7; TRBD1 might be the D (5 bases). This CDR3 contains 13 residues. CDR1 and CDR2 from the germline V gene are SGDLS and YYNGEE. Trimming left V 5 bases short and J 2 bases short, with 11 bases between. The CDR3 spells CASSSGSTYEQYF. The CDR3 DNA reads as TGTGCCAGCAGTTCAGGGTCAACCTACGAGCAGTACTTC.

The chain combines TRBV19 with TRBJ1-5; D uncertain. The CDR3 loop spans 14 amino acids. Trimming left V 8 bases short and J 4 bases short, with 15 bases between. CDR1 is LNHDA and CDR2 is SQIVND in the germline V gene (reference sequence). CDR3 DNA: TGTGCCAGTCACCTCACCGCCGTAAATCAGCCCCAGCATTTT. It encodes CASHLTAVNQPQHF.

This clone showed up just once. V gene TRBV19 combines with J gene TRBJ1-2, with TRBD1 identical over 8 bases. The J segment lost 4 bases and the V segment lost 3 bases, leaving 4 bases of the junction unmatched. This CDR3 comprises 14 residues. The V gene's germline CDR1 is LNHDA and CDR2 SQIVND (reference sequence). The chain's CDR3 is CASSMQGAAYGYTF. CDR3 DNA sequence: TGTGCCAGTAGTATGCAGGGGGCGGCCTATGGCTACACCTTC.